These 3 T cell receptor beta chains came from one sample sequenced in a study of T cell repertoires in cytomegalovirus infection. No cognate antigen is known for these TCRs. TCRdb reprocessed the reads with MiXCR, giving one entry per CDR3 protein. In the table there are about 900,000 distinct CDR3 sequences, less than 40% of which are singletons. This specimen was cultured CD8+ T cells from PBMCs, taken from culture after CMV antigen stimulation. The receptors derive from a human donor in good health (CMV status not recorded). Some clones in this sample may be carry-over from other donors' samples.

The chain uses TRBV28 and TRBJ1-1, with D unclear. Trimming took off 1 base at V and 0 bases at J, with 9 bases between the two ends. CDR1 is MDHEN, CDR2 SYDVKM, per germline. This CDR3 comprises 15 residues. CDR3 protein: CASSLSGNMNTEAFF. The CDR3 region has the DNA TGTGCCAGCAGTTTATCGGGGAACATGAACACTGAAGCTTTCTTT.

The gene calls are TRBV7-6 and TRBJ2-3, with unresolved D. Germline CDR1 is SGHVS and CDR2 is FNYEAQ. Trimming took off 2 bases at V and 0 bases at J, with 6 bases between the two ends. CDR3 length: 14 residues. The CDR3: CASSLKWSTDTQYF. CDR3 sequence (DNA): TGTGCCAGCAGCTTAAAATGGAGCACAGATACGCAGTATTTT. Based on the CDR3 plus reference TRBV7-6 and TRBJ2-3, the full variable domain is GAGVSQSPRYKVTKRGQDVALRCDPISGHVSLYWYRQALGQGPEFLTYFNYEAQQDKSGLPNDRFSAERPEGSISTLTIQRTEQRDSAMYRCASSLKWSTDTQYFGPGTRLTVL.

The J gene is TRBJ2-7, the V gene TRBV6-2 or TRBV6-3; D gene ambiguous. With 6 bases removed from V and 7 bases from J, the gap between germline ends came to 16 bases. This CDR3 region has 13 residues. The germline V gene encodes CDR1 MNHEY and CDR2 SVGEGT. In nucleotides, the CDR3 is TGTGCCAGCAGCACAGTTGGGTACCTAGAGCAGTACGTC. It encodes CASSTVGYLEQYV.